One and the same sample provided the 25 T cell receptor beta chains below, sequenced in a study of OX40 agonist ivuxolimab in advanced cancers. Produced via immunoSEQ multiplex PCR; TCRdb's table is partial and in-frame only. The table lists tens of thousands of clones, over 65% of them singletons. Material: CD4+ or CD8+ T cells sorted from blood, obtained in a trial of the OX40 agonist ivuxolimab. Source of these receptors: an adult with an advanced solid tumor such as melanoma, head and neck, liver or kidney cancer.

This clone was seen a single time. This chain uses TRBV6-1 with TRBJ2-5, with a tentative D call TRBD1 (6 bases). The length of the CDR3 is 16 residues. The germline gives CDR1 MNHNS, CDR2 SASEGT. V lost 2 bases and J 4 bases, leaving 17 bases between the germline ends. CDR3 coding DNA: TGTGCCAGCAGTGAAATTCCCCAGGGGCGAATAGAGACCCAGTACTTC. Translated, it gives CASSEIPQGRIETQYF.

The chain combines TRBV28 with TRBJ2-7; 14 positions match TRBD2. CDR1 and CDR2 (germline): MDHEN, SYDVKM. This CDR3 region has 15 residues. Losses at the gene ends were 9 bases for V and 7 bases for J; bases not matched to a gene: 11. CDR3 in amino acids: CASRTSGRWSEEQYF. The DNA for the CDR3 is TGTGCCAGTCGGACTAGCGGGAGGTGGTCGGAAGAGCAGTACTTC.

The CDR3 DNA is TGTGCCAGCAGCCTTCGACAGGGGGTCTACAATGAGCAGTTCTTC. It yields the protein CASSLRQGVYNEQFF. The chain joins TRBV7-8 to TRBJ2-1; 9 bases match TRBD1. Trimming took 5 bases from V and 3 from J; bases not matched to a gene: 5. This CDR3 is built from 15 residues. Germline assignment: CDR1 SGHVS and CDR2 FQNEAQ.

This clone was counted once. The chain couples TRBV5-1 to TRBJ2-7; 11 positions agree with TRBD2. Trimming took 7 bases from V and 3 from J; bases not matched to a gene: 6. The germline V gene encodes CDR1 SGHRS and CDR2 YFSETQ. This CDR3 has 14 amino acids. The CDR3 loop reads CASCTGTSGYEQYF. The CDR3 bases are TGCGCCAGCTGTACCGGGACTAGCGGCTACGAGCAGTACTTC.

A word on this clone: Other DNA sequences within the sample encode an identical CDR3. V usage is TRBV18 and J usage is TRBJ2-3, with unresolved D. In germline, CDR1 is KGHSH, CDR2 LQKENI. This CDR3 comprises 13 residues. V dropped 0 bases and J dropped 2 bases, with 3 bases sitting between them. Here the CDR3 reads CASSPPSTDTQYF. In DNA form, the CDR3 reads TGTGCCAGCTCACCACCCTCCACAGATACGCAGTATTTT.

This clone was seen a single time. This chain connects TRBV9 to TRBJ2-2; TRBD2 agrees at 12 bases. In germline, CDR1 is SGDLS, CDR2 YYNGEE. V shed 0 bases and J 5 bases; nucleotides not matched to a gene: 5. This CDR3 comprises 17 residues. The CDR3 region is CASSVVPGTSGTGELFF. The CDR3 coding sequence is TGTGCCAGCAGCGTAGTCCCCGGGACTAGCGGGACCGGGGAGCTGTTTTTT.

The rearrangement joins TRBV5-6 to TRBJ2-5; 7 positions agree with TRBD1. Germline V lookup: CDR1 SGHDT, CDR2 YYEEEE. The length of the CDR3 is 14 residues. The V and J ends lost 0 bases and 5 bases, in that order; junction bases with no gene match: 4. As DNA, the CDR3 is TGTGCCAGCAGCTTGGAAGGGGGCAGCGAGACCCAGTACTTC. This gives the protein CASSLEGGSETQYF.

This clone was detected only once. The chain combines TRBV18 with TRBJ1-2, with D unresolved. The V gene's germline CDR1 is KGHSH and CDR2 LQKENI. The germline V and J ends were trimmed by 7 bases and 6 bases, with 9 bases remaining between them. The CDR3 is made up of 11 amino acids. CDR3 DNA sequence: TGTGCCAGCTTCACCGGTAATGGCTACACCTTC. The encoded protein is CASFTGNGYTF. The variable domain in full, completed from reference TRBV18 and TRBJ1-2, reads NAGVMQNPRHLVRRRGQEARLRCSPMKGHSHVYWYRQLPEEGLKFMVYLQKENIIDESGMPKERFSAEFPKEGPSILRIQQVVRGDSAAYFCASFTGNGYTFGSGTRLTVV.

The rearrangement joins TRBV28 to TRBJ1-2, with a tentative D call TRBD1 (5 bases). The CDR3 has 13 amino acids. Looked up from germline, CDR1 is MDHEN and CDR2 is SYDVKM. V was cut by 6 bases and J by 4 bases, with 12 bases left in between. CDR3 nucleotide sequence: TGTGCCAGCAGGTCCGACAGCCTCTATGGCTACACCTTC. It codes for CASRSDSLYGYTF.

V usage is TRBV2 and J usage is TRBJ1-5, with D possibly TRBD1 on 6 matching bases. Between the trimmed V and J ends, which lost 4 bases and 7 bases, there was a span of 17 bases. CDR1 SNHLY and CDR2 FYNNEI come from the germline V gene. The CDR3 has 15 amino acids. In DNA, the CDR3 is TGTGCCAGCAGTGGGGACACCCCCAAAGGGCAGCCCCAGCATTTT. Amino acids: CASSGDTPKGQPQHF.

This rearrangement joins TRBV28 to TRBJ2-1; TRBD1 aligns across 7 bases. The germline V gene has CDR1 MDHEN and CDR2 SYDVKM. CDR3 length: 12 residues. Trimming took 6 bases from V and 15 from J; bases not matched to a gene: 11. DNA for the CDR3: TGTGCCAGCAGCGGTACAGGGGTCGGTTCGTTCTTC. As protein: CASSGTGVGSFF.

The gene calls are TRBV7-8 and TRBJ2-7; 10 positions match TRBD2. Germline CDR1 is SGHVS and CDR2 is FQNEAQ. This CDR3 is 14 amino acids long. V lost 5 bases and J lost 7; bases outside the gene matches: 8. This CDR3 is CASSEVAGGREQYF. DNA for the CDR3: TGTGCCAGCAGCGAAGTAGCGGGAGGTAGAGAGCAGTACTTC.

The rearrangement uses TRBV18 and TRBJ1-1; D is uncertain. V was cut by 3 bases and J by 3 bases, with 14 bases left in between. From germline, CDR1 is KGHSH and CDR2 LQKENI. CDR3 length: 15 amino acids. The CDR3 bases are TGTGCCAGCTCACCTTCGCTATGGAGCGACACTGAAGCTTTCTTT. It encodes CASSPSLWSDTEAFF. The whole variable domain, filled in from reference TRBV18 and TRBJ1-1, reads NAGVMQNPRHLVRRRGQEARLRCSPMKGHSHVYWYRQLPEEGLKFMVYLQKENIIDESGMPKERFSAEFPKEGPSILRIQQVVRGDSAAYFCASSPSLWSDTEAFFGQGTRLTVV.

The rearrangement links TRBV5-1 to TRBJ1-4, with D uncertain. The V gene's germline CDR1 is SGHRS and CDR2 YFSETQ. The V end lost 0 bases, the J end lost 8 bases, and 14 bases lay between the germline ends. The length of the CDR3 is 15 residues. This chain's CDR3 is CASSLAGRIEEKLFF. The CDR3, as DNA: TGCGCCAGCAGCTTGGCTGGAAGGATCGAAGAAAAACTGTTTTTT.

This clone was observed a few times. The chain is built from TRBV28 and TRBJ2-2; the match to TRBD2 covers 16 bases. The V gene end was trimmed by 5 bases and the J gene end by 5 bases; junction bases not matched to a gene: 14. Germline-derived CDR1 and CDR2 are MDHEN and SYDVKM. The CDR3 totals 20 residues. CDR3 loop: CASSQRLGTSGRAFTGELFF. The CDR3 nucleotides read TGTGCCAGCAGTCAACGCCTCGGGACTAGCGGGAGGGCCTTTACCGGGGAGCTGTTTTTT.

This clone is a singleton in its sample. The chain's CDR3 is CASSQDHYGYTF. CDR3 nucleotide sequence: TGTGCCAGCAGCCAAGATCACTATGGCTACACCTTC. The V call is TRBV4-2, the J call TRBJ1-2; D is undetermined. CDR3 size: 12 residues. V lost 0 bases and J lost 3, with 2 bases in between. Germline V gives CDR1 LGHNA, CDR2 YNFKEQ.

This chain links TRBV6-1 with TRBJ1-4; D unclear. CDR1 is MNHNS and CDR2 is SASEGT in the germline V gene. Trimming removed 7 bases from V and 8 bases from J, with 17 bases in between. The CDR3 is 14 amino acids. The CDR3 nucleotides read TGTGCCAGCATCCCAGGCAGGTCTGGGGAAAAACTGTTTTTT. Protein product: CASIPGRSGEKLFF.

This chain links TRBV27 with TRBJ2-5; the D call may be TRBD1 or TRBD2 (5 bases each). The closer fit of TRBJ2-7 to the DNA end suggests the J call may be wrong. The CDR3 sequence is 14 residues long. Germline-derived CDR1 and CDR2 are MNHEY and SMNVEV (reference sequence). The CDR3 region is CASSLVGGGREQYF. The CDR3, as DNA: TGTGCCAGCAGTTTAGTTGGGGGTGGGCGCGAGCAGTACTTC.

The chain uses TRBV6-1 and TRBJ2-5, with D tentatively TRBD2 (7 bases). Germline V gene data show CDR1 as MNHNS and CDR2 as SASEGT. CDR3 size: 18 residues. V was shortened by 3 bases and J by 2 bases, with 22 bases between the two germline ends. The CDR3 reads CASSEGGGPQGLQETQYF. The CDR3 DNA follows: TGTGCCAGCAGTGAGGGGGGGGGCCCCCAAGGCCTACAAGAGACCCAGTACTTC.

The chain recombines TRBV9 with TRBJ2-3; perhaps TRBD1 as D (5 bases). Per germline, CDR1 SGDLS and CDR2 YYNGEE. This CDR3 is 14 amino acids long. Trimming took 0 bases from V and 3 from J, leaving 8 bases between them. The CDR3 region is CASSVVAGTDTQYF. The CDR3 nucleotides are TGTGCCAGCAGCGTAGTTGCAGGGACAGATACGCAGTATTTT.

The rearrangement uses TRBV7-9 and TRBJ1-5, with D unclear. CDR1 and CDR2 (germline): SEHNR, FQNEAQ (reference sequence). V gave up 3 bases and J gave up 0 bases, with 6 bases separating them. CDR3 length: 14 residues. The CDR3 region is CASSFSYSNQPQHF. The CDR3 region has the DNA TGTGCCAGCAGCTTCTCTTATAGCAATCAGCCCCAGCATTTT. Complete variable domain (other parts from reference TRBV7-9 and TRBJ1-5): DTGVSQNPRHKITKRGQNVTFRCDPISEHNRLYWYRQTLGQGPEFLTYFQNEAQLEKSRLLSDRFSAERPKGSFSTLEIQRTEQGDSAMYLCASSFSYSNQPQHFGDGTRLSIL.

The rearrangement joins TRBV5-1 to TRBJ2-7; 10 bases align to TRBD1. V shed 0 bases and J 7 bases; nucleotides not matched to a gene: 10. This CDR3 is 16 amino acids long. The V gene's germline CDR1 is SGHRS and CDR2 YFSETQ. For the CDR3, the DNA is TGCGCCAGCAGCTTGGGAGTTGTGACAGGGGGCGATGAGCAGTACTTC. This codes for CASSLGVVTGGDEQYF.

This clone was picked up one time. V and J are TRBV7-3 and TRBJ2-1; D tentatively fits TRBD1 or TRBD2 (11 bases each). Germline CDR1 reads SGHTA; CDR2 reads FQGTGA. V was pared by 5 bases and J by 8 bases, with 31 bases between. This CDR3 region has 19 residues. CDR3: CASSLEDRGRGSGRDEQFF. The CDR3 DNA sequence: TGTGCCAGCAGCCTAGAGGACAGGGGGCGAGGTAGCGGGAGGGATGAGCAGTTCTTC.

This clone is medium-sized by share. J is TRBJ1-2 and V is TRBV19; TRBD1 might be the D (6 bases). The CDR3 totals 13 residues. V was shortened by 6 bases and J by 7 bases, with 15 bases between the two germline ends. Germline values: CDR1 LNHDA, CDR2 SQIVND (reference sequence). In DNA form, the CDR3 reads TGTGCCAGTAGCCTCACAGGGTCCAGTGGCTACACCTTC. This gives the protein CASSLTGSSGYTF.

This rearrangement joins TRBV5-8 to TRBJ2-7; the D gene is possibly TRBD2 (5 bases). Germline CDR1 reads SGHTS; CDR2 reads YDEGEE. This CDR3 spans 15 amino acids. Trimming removed 4 bases from V and 1 base from J, with 15 bases in between. As DNA, the CDR3 is TGTGCCAGCAGCCTCCAGCCCGGACTTTCCTACGAGCAGTACTTC. Translation gives CASSLQPGLSYEQYF.